A single sample gave rise to the 15 T cell receptor beta chains below, sequenced in a study of Graves' ophthalmopathy and Graves' hyperthyroidism. Researchers took RNA transcripts and amplified TCR beta CDR3 regions from them. The first-round RT-PCR employed HTBI primers together with the Qiagen OneStep RT-PCR kit. A multiplex PCR was then performed as the second round. Each CDR3 protein is one row after TCRdb ran MiXCR on the multiplex PCR reads. Here the sample spans 650,000 to 900,000 distinct CDR3 sequences, 40% being singletons. Sequencing was carried out using peripheral blood. The source of these receptors is an adult man with Graves' ophthalmopathy.

As to this clonotype: A single base separates this from a much larger clone, so it may be a read error. J is TRBJ2-6 and V is TRBV29-1; D is unclear. CDR3 size: 14 residues. From germline, CDR1 is SQVTM and CDR2 ANQGSEA. CDR3 DNA: TGCGCCGGCAGCCAACGCTCTGGGGCCAACGTCCTGACTTTC. It codes for CAGSQRSGANVLTF. Combining the CDR3 with reference TRBV29-1 and TRBJ2-6 gives the whole variable domain SAVISQKPSRDICQRGTSLTIQCQVDSQVTMMFWYRQQPGQSLTLIATANQGSEATYESGFVIDKFPISRPNLTFSTLTVSNMSPEDSSIYLCAGSQRSGANVLTFGAGSRLTVL.

The chain links TRBV7-3 to TRBJ2-6, with D possibly being TRBD2 (6 bases). The CDR3 spans 14 residues. CDR1 and CDR2 from the germline V gene are SGHTA and FQGTGA. V was trimmed by 3 bases and J by 4 bases, leaving 7 bases between them. The CDR3 spells CASSFSGGANVLTF. Written as DNA, the CDR3 is TGTGCCAGCAGCTTCAGCGGGGGGGCCAACGTCCTGACTTTC. Drawing the rest from reference TRBV7-3 and TRBJ2-6, the complete variable domain is GAGVSQTPSNKVTEKGKYVELRCDPISGHTALYWYRQSLGQGPEFLIYFQGTGAADDSGLPNDRFFAVRPEGSVSTLKIQRTERGDSAVYLCASSFSGGANVLTFGAGSRLTVL.

This clonotype came up a few times. The chain employs TRBV7-9 and TRBJ1-2; D is unclear. CDR3 length: 16 amino acids. Germline CDR1 SEHNR, CDR2 FQNEAQ (reference sequence). V was cut by 6 bases and J by 4 bases, with 21 bases left in between. The CDR3 sequence: CASSSLTRGLIYGYTF. DNA of the CDR3: TGTGCCAGCAGTTCTTTAACCCGAGGGTTGATCTATGGCTACACCTTC.

A word on this clonotype: Given a much more abundant clone one base away, this may be a read error. This rearrangement joins TRBV20-1 to TRBJ2-5; a possible D gene is TRBD1 (6 bases). The CDR3 extends over 14 amino acids. CDR1 and CDR2 from the germline V gene are DFQATT and SNEGSKA (reference sequence). Written as DNA, the CDR3 is TGCAGTGCTCCCGGTGGGACACTGCAAGAGACCCAGCACTTC. Its protein product is CSAPGGTLQETQHF.

CDR3 DNA: TGTGCCAGCAGTTTCAGGGGGTCTGGAAACACCATATATTTT. Protein: CASSFRGSGNTIYF. This chain connects TRBV12-3 or TRBV12-4 to TRBJ1-3, with TRBD1 matching over 7 bases. Trimming at V came to 3 bases and at J to 1 base, leaving 0 bases not matched to a gene. There are 14 residues in the CDR3.

The V and J genes are TRBV5-5 and TRBJ1-2, with 9 nucleotides matching TRBD1. The germline V gene encodes CDR1 SGHKS and CDR2 YYEKEE (reference sequence). This CDR3 spans 16 amino acids. The V segment lost 0 bases and the J segment 8 bases; nucleotides outside the gene matches: 11. CDR3 sequence: CASSLALGQGIGGYTF. The CDR3 bases are TGTGCCAGCAGCTTGGCTCTGGGACAGGGTATAGGAGGCTACACCTTC.

This clonotype was counted ten times or more. The chain carries TRBV7-2 and TRBJ2-5; TRBD2 is a possible D gene (6 bases). V dropped 5 bases and J dropped 2 bases, with 9 bases sitting between them. This CDR3 contains 13 residues. Germline-derived CDR1 and CDR2 are SGHTA and FQGNSA. The CDR3 protein is CASSLSGQETQYF. In DNA form, the CDR3 reads TGTGCCAGCAGCCTTAGCGGTCAAGAGACCCAGTACTTC.

This clonotype was found many times. The chain employs TRBV19 and TRBJ2-7; tentative D call: TRBD2 (6 bases). The CDR3 covers 13 residues. V lost 3 bases to trimming and J lost 3 bases, with 9 bases between them. Germline V gives CDR1 LNHDA, CDR2 SQIVND (reference sequence). The CDR3 protein is CASSISEGYEQYF. The CDR3 nucleotides read TGTGCCAGTAGTATCTCGGAGGGCTACGAGCAGTACTTC.

In this sample, this clonotype turned up a few times. The rearrangement links TRBV7-9 to TRBJ2-5, with TRBD2 matching 9 bases. Germline CDR1 SEHNR, CDR2 FQNEAQ (reference sequence). The CDR3 totals 17 residues. V was clipped by 6 bases and J by 1 base; unmatched bases: 12. Here the CDR3 reads CASRRGGLLAAQETQYF. The CDR3 nucleotides read TGTGCCAGCAGGCGGGGGGGCCTACTAGCGGCCCAAGAGACCCAGTACTTC.

The V and J genes are TRBV25-1 and TRBJ2-2; D perhaps matches TRBD1 (6 bases). The CDR3 loop spans 14 amino acids. Germline CDR1 is MGHDK and CDR2 is SYGVNS. With 6 bases removed from V and 6 bases from J, the gap between germline ends came to 14 bases. CDR3 bases: TGTGCCAGCAGGCCTTCTTCAGGGGCCGGGGAGCTGTTTTTT. Translation: CASRPSSGAGELFF.

This chain joins TRBV7-9 and TRBJ1-5; unclear D gene. CDR1 SEHNR and CDR2 FQNEAQ come from the germline V gene (reference sequence). Trimming left V 8 bases short and J 4 bases short, with 15 bases between. The CDR3 spans 14 residues. In DNA form, the CDR3 reads TGTGCCAGCTCATCAGACGGACCTAATCAGCCCCAGCATTTT. It codes for CASSSDGPNQPQHF.

This clonotype appeared a single time. The chain couples TRBV7-9 to TRBJ1-5; TRBD1 matches at 7 bases. Per the germline V gene, CDR1 is SEHNR and CDR2 is FQNEAQ (reference sequence). The CDR3 spans 15 residues. After removal of 5 bases from V and 5 bases from J, the junction contained 9 bases not matched to a gene. Written as DNA, the CDR3 is TGTGCCAGCAGCCTACAGGGGAGCTTCCATCAGCCCCAGCATTTT. Its translation: CASSLQGSFHQPQHF. Using reference TRBV7-9 and TRBJ1-5 for the parts outside the CDR3, the full variable domain is DTGVSQNPRHKITKRGQNVTFRCDPISEHNRLYWYRQTLGQGPEFLTYFQNEAQLEKSRLLSDRFSAERPKGSFSTLEIQRTEQGDSAMYLCASSLQGSFHQPQHFGDGTRLSIL.

This clonotype came up many times. V and J are TRBV29-1 and TRBJ2-5; D ambiguous. V lost 6 bases and J 1 base, leaving 9 bases between the germline ends. There are 12 residues in the CDR3. Germline CDR1 reads SQVTM; CDR2 reads ANQGSEA. The CDR3 bases are TGCAGCGTAAGCCATTCCCAAGAGACCCAGTACTTC. It codes for CSVSHSQETQYF.

As for this clonotype: One end of the junction varies from germline; a read error may be responsible. The chain is built from TRBV7-2 and TRBJ1-6; 7 bases align to TRBD1. Germline CDR1 reads SGHTA; CDR2 reads FQGNSA. This CDR3 region has 16 residues. CDR3 region: CAGSGWDSSYNSPLHF. The CDR3 nucleotides are TGTGCCGGCAGCGGATGGGACAGCTCCTATAATTCACCCCTCCACTTT. Using reference TRBV7-2 and TRBJ1-6 for the parts outside the CDR3, the full variable domain is GAGVSQSPSNKVTEKGKDVELRCDPISGHTALYWYRQSLGQGLEFLIYFQGNSAPDKSGLPSDRFSAERTGGSVSTLTIQRTQQEDSAVYLCAGSGWDSSYNSPLHFGNGTRLTVT.

Points on this clonotype: It may be a read error: a sequence one base away is much more abundant. The CDR3 DNA follows: TGCGGTGCCTTGGACACGGACCAGCCCCAGCATTTT. Protein: CGALDTDQPQHF. This sequence joins TRBV20-1 and TRBJ1-5; D might be TRBD1 (5 bases). This CDR3 is built from 12 residues. Looked up from germline, CDR1 is DFQATT and CDR2 is SNEGSKA (reference sequence).